This entry features one T cell receptor (beta chain) sequence. Its specificity is unknown. Deletions cut 3 bases from V and 5 bases from J, with 11 bases between. Germline lookup yields CDR1 LNHNV and CDR2 YYDKDF (reference sequence). This CDR3 is built from 13 residues. This entry is derived from a study of shared clonotypes between healthy human individuals. Overall study results and limits: How much donors shared clonotypes was expected to be affected by sequencing depth. Rarefaction exposed incomplete sorted-subset sequencing despite large depth.

Across several immunoSEQ plates, the genomic DNA of each subset was split evenly. Clones were read by immunoSEQ multiplex PCR, and TCRdb kept only the in-frame ones, dropping some. The sample lists hundreds of thousands of clones, around two thirds occurring once. The V call is TRBV15, the J call TRBJ2-7; tentative D call: TRBD2 (6 bases). The sequence was obtained from a woman younger than 45 in good health. The specimen was memory CD4+ T cells sorted from blood. Subset meaning: CD45RA-negative fraction. In DNA form, the CDR3 reads TGTGCCACCAGCAGCGGGAGTCTCCACGAGCAGTACTTC. This translates into CATSSGSLHEQYF. Drawing the rest from reference TRBV15 and TRBJ2-7, the complete variable domain is DAMVIQNPRYQVTQFGKPVTLSCSQTLNHNVMYWYQQKSSQAPKLLFHYYDKDFNNEADTPDNFQSRRPNTSFCFLDIRSPGLGDTAMYLCATSSGSLHEQYFGPGTRLTVT.